Listed below are T cell receptor beta chains from one sample, sequenced in a study of cytomegalovirus exposure and HLA in healthy donors. The data were produced by immunoSEQ multiplex PCR, yet TCRdb's version contains in-frame clones alone and is incomplete. The table includes over 150,000 clones, about 90% detected once. The sample consisted of PBMCs. These receptors were collected from a woman under 30 in good health and CMV-seropositive. Each CDR3 is given with its conserved first and last residue. A D gene is named only where the DNA matches it firmly. Clone size is shown for a subset of rows, as once, few, many or a class of expanded clone.

clone size | J gene | D gene | V gene | CDR3 DNA | CDR3 protein
. | TRBJ1-5 | TRBD1 | TRBV9 | TGTGCCAGCAGCGAGGGACAGGGGGCGATTGAGCCCCAGCATTTT | CASSEGQGAIEPQHF
. | TRBJ2-3 | TRBD2 | TRBV27 | TGTGCCAGCAGTACGAAACTAGCGGGAAGGAGCACAGATACGCAGTATTTT | CASSTKLAGRSTDTQYF
. | TRBJ2-3 | TRBD1 | TRBV9 | TGTGCCAGCAGCGTAGAGGGGGCGCCCACAGATACGCAGTATTTT | CASSVEGAPTDTQYF
. | TRBJ1-5 | . | TRBV6-1 | TGTGCCAGCAGGGAACCATCGGCGGTCCCTACCCCCAATCAGCCCCAGCATTTT | CASREPSAVPTPNQPQHF
. | TRBJ2-2 | . | TRBV7-9 | TGTGCCAGCAGCTCGGAGGGGTACGGGGAGCTGTTTTTT | CASSSEGYGELFF
. | TRBJ1-2 | . | TRBV4-1 | TGCGCCAGCAGCTCAGGTCGGCACTTGCCTGGCTACACCTTC | CASSSGRHLPGYTF
. | TRBJ2-7 | TRBD1 | TRBV7-2 | TGTGCCAGCAGCTCCCGACAGGGCGGCGAGCAGTACTTC | CASSSRQGGEQYF
. | TRBJ2-3 | TRBD2 | TRBV11-2 | TGTGCCAGCAGCCAGGGACTAGCCGCCACAGATACGCAGTATTTT | CASSQGLAATDTQYF
. | TRBJ1-5 | TRBD1 | TRBV28 | TGTGCCAGCAGTCGAGACAGGGACCTGTTGAGCAATCAGCCCCAGCATTTT | CASSRDRDLLSNQPQHF
. | TRBJ2-5 | . | TRBV19 | TGTGCCAGTAGTATGCGTACCCAACGAGAGACCCAGTACTTC | CASSMRTQRETQYF
. | TRBJ2-7 | . | TRBV7-9 | TGTGCCAGCAGCGGGGGCACCTACGAGCAGTACTTC | CASSGGTYEQYF
. | TRBJ2-7 | . | TRBV7-8 | TGTGCCAGCAGCTTAGGGGGGGTCTTCCACGAGCAGTACTTC | CASSLGGVFHEQYF
. | TRBJ2-1 | TRBD2 | TRBV14 | TGTGCCAGCAGCCAAGTCGCGGGAGGGCCTGGCAATGAGCAGTTCTTC | CASSQVAGGPGNEQFF
. | TRBJ1-4 | TRBD1 | TRBV4-3 | TGCGCCAGCAGCCACACGTTACAGGGGTGGAGGGGTGAAAAACTGTTTTTT | CASSHTLQGWRGEKLFF
. | TRBJ2-1 | TRBD1 | TRBV19 | TGTGCCAGGCGTCCCGGGACAGGATACAATGAGCAGTTCTTC | CARRPGTGYNEQFF
. | TRBJ2-7 | . | TRBV18 | TGTGCCAGCTCACCACCGGGGAGGGGGGTGACCTACGAGCAGTACTTC | CASSPPGRGVTYEQYF
. | TRBJ2-3 | TRBD2 | TRBV19 | TGTGCCAGTAGTAGGCGGGAGGTCACAGATACGCAGTATTTT | CASSRREVTDTQYF
few | TRBJ2-3 | TRBD2 | TRBV10-2 | TGCGCCAGCCGGGACTACACAGATACGCAGTATTTT | CASRDYTDTQYF
few | TRBJ2-1 | TRBD2 | TRBV6-4 | TGTGCCAGCAGTGAGCGGGAGGGCTACAATGAGCAGTTCTTC | CASSEREGYNEQFF
. | TRBJ2-7 | . | TRBV27 | TGTGCCAGCAGTTCCCAAGGGGCAGGGAAGGACGAGCAGTACTTC | CASSSQGAGKDEQYF
. | TRBJ1-4 | . | TRBV28 | TGTGCCAGCAGTTTACACAGTAATGAAAAACTGTTTTTT | CASSLHSNEKLFF
. | TRBJ1-5 | TRBD1 | TRBV15 | TGTGCCACCAGCAGGGGACAGTCCAATCAGCCCCAGCATTTT | CATSRGQSNQPQHF
. | TRBJ1-1 | TRBD1 | TRBV4-1 | TGCGCCAGCAGCTCGGAACAGGGGGCCCAGCTTTGGAACACTGAAGCTTTCTTT | CASSSEQGAQLWNTEAFF
. | TRBJ2-5 | TRBD2 | TRBV5-4 | TGTGCCAGCAGCCCGACTAGCGGCCTCCAAGAGACCCAGTACTTC | CASSPTSGLQETQYF
. | TRBJ1-5 | TRBD1 | TRBV5-8 | TGTGCCAGCAGTCAGGGACAGTTTCTCCCCCAGCCCCAGCATTTT | CASSQGQFLPQPQHF
. | TRBJ1-5 | TRBD1 | TRBV18 | TGTGCCAGCTCACCAAGCGGACAGGGCAGGGATCAGCCCCAGCATTTT | CASSPSGQGRDQPQHF
. | TRBJ1-2 | . | TRBV18 | TGTGCCAGCTCATTAGACAGAGAGACAGACTACACCTTC | CASSLDRETDYTF
. | TRBJ1-2 | . | TRBV7-2 | TGTGCCAGCAGCTTAGCTTGGCAAGGGAGATTATATGGCTACACCTTC | CASSLAWQGRLYGYTF
. | TRBJ2-3 | . | TRBV27 | TGTGCCAGCAGTACCCGGACTGCGAATACGCAGTATTTT | CASSTRTANTQYF
. | TRBJ2-7 | . | TRBV5-1 | TGCGCCAGCAGCAACAGCCTTAGCTCCTACGAGCAGTACTTC | CASSNSLSSYEQYF
. | TRBJ2-4 | . | TRBV19 | TGTGCCAGTAGTATGTGGGGGCAAGGAGCCAAAAACATTCAGTACTTC | CASSMWGQGAKNIQYF
. | TRBJ2-3 | TRBD2 | TRBV7-3 | TGTGCCAGCAGCCCCCCCAAGCGGGGTAGCACAGATACGCAGTATTTT | CASSPPKRGSTDTQYF
. | TRBJ1-5 | . | TRBV21-1 | TGTGCCAGCAGCAACGGACAGCTGAATCAGCCCCAGCATTTT | CASSNGQLNQPQHF
. | TRBJ2-1 | TRBD1 | TRBV7-9 | TGTGCCAGCAGCTCCGAATGGACAGGGAACCACAATGAGCAGTTCTTC | CASSSEWTGNHNEQFF
. | TRBJ2-3 | TRBD2 | TRBV28 | TGTGCCAGCAGTTTAGGGACTAGCGGAGCGTCCGGTACGCAGTATTTT | CASSLGTSGASGTQYF
. | TRBJ2-1 | . | TRBV4-1 | TGCGCCAGCAGCCAAGTTCTGGGGGGGCCCTACAATGAGCAGTTCTTC | CASSQVLGGPYNEQFF
. | TRBJ2-6 | TRBD1 | TRBV15 | TGTGCCACCAGCAGAGATCTGGACAGGAGGCTAGGCGTCCTGACTTTC | CATSRDLDRRLGVLTF
. | TRBJ1-3 | . | TRBV2 | TGTGCCAGCAACTTACGGGTCGACTCTGGAAACACCATATATTTT | CASNLRVDSGNTIYF